This TCR beta chain was captured by sequencing in a study of T cell responses to AZD1222 COVID-19 vaccine. Study-level points and caveats: AZD1222 recipients seropositive at baseline numbered only five to seven.

Germline assignment: CDR1 MNHEY and CDR2 SVGEGT. The CDR3 has 17 residues. V lost 0 bases and J lost 1, with 15 bases in between. Assay used: immunoSEQ multiplex PCR; TCRdb lists only in-frame clones, some missing. The sample has 150,000 to 200,000 clones, 90% to 95% seen once; the top ten hold around 0.99%. A remark on this clone: The antigen is unknown.

V and J are TRBV6-2 or TRBV6-3 and TRBJ1-1; the D gene is possibly TRBD1 (5 bases). This receptor was identified in an adult who received the AZD1222 COVID-19 vaccine. The source material was peripheral blood, sampled 28 days after the second AZD1222 dose. Here the CDR3 DNA reads TGTGCCAGCAGTTACTCGAGGTCCCAGGGTCGGAACACTGAAGCTTTCTTT. Amino acid sequence: CASSYSRSQGRNTEAFF.